This record looks at one T cell receptor beta chain sequence and its context. Antigen unknown. This specimen belongs to a study of CD8 T cells in Susac syndrome. Study-level points and caveats: Total CD8+ and CD8+ TEMRA repertoires contained sixteen and five Susac-specific public clones, respectively.

When the RNA was reverse transcribed, random hexamers were used with an input of roughly 0.5 to 1 ug. From the immunoSEQ multiplex PCR reads, TCRdb called clonotypes with MiXCR, one entry per CDR3 protein. The data contain fewer than 60,000 distinct CDR3 sequences, 85% to 95% of them singletons. The V end was cut by 0 bases, the J end by 7 bases, with 7 bases between. The CDR3 is 14 residues long. The germline V gene encodes CDR1 LNHNV and CDR2 YYDKDF (reference sequence). The chain links TRBV15 to TRBJ1-6; D gene unclear. Sequencing was done on a sample of CD8+ T cells from PBMCs. This sequence was found in a human donor with Susac syndrome. The DNA for the CDR3 is TGTGCCACCAGCAGAGATGGACCGAATTCACCCCTCCACTTT. It codes for CATSRDGPNSPLHF.